A selection of T cell receptor beta chains follows, all from one sample in a study of blood T cell repertoires in COVID-19. Assay used: immunoSEQ multiplex PCR; TCRdb lists only in-frame clones, some missing. The sample lists about 36,000 clones, roughly four fifths seen once, with about 44% in the top ten. Sequencing was performed on peripheral blood. The receptor set was obtained from a human donor in a cohort sampled during active or convalescent COVID-19. The donor label of this sample is uncertain. Both conserved end residues are trimmed from each CDR3.

V gene	CDR3 protein
TRBV6-5	ASKTASGANVLT
TRBV6-6	ASRQGGYEQY
TRBV3-1/TRBV3-2	ASSPRVRNSPLH
TRBV12-3/TRBV12-4	ASSLAGYGYT
TRBV16	ASSQSWPVDSSNQPQH
TRBV11-1	ASSLQTSFNEQF
TRBV18	ASSPVGTGTEQY
TRBV25-1	ASTSTTGNTEAF
TRBV11-3	ASSLDGLAALTGELF
TRBV13	ASSLSGWVTEAF
TRBV19	ASSWVTGYSNQPQH
TRBV27	ASSLNGEGYEQY
TRBV9	ASSVGGLTGGGTGELF
TRBV5-5	ASSQIEGVRYEQY
TRBV2	ASSQTSGQYNEQF
TRBV27	ASSLSGTGGNQPQH
TRBV24-1	ATSAGTGGINGYT
TRBV19	ASIDREIPEAF
TRBV7-2	ASSLVAGLDEQY
TRBV7-2	ASSLRGGGSKPNEQF
TRBV24-1	ATSDLGGNEQF
TRBV6-5	ASSRQGKSGYGYT
TRBV7-2	ASSLQSGDSGNTIY
TRBV5-4	ASSKDRAAHYGYT
TRBV9	ASSVAPSRQGDNYGYT
TRBV24-1	ATRGGGNTEAF
TRBV3-1/TRBV3-2	ASHGTANEKLF
TRBV9	ASSVLAGRRDTQY
TRBV4-2	ASSPGTSGDNEQF
TRBV12-3/TRBV12-4	ASRGTNQPQH
TRBV6-6	ASSPQGSGEAF
TRBV7-6	ASSRGTGEGFYEQY
TRBV13	ASSPTPSGTYEQY
TRBV6-4	ASGFGRQTQY
TRBV5-7	ASSCCGGASTGGEQY
TRBV24-1	ATSDPLGVGETQY
TRBV23-1	ASSQSGAALNTEAF
TRBV5-1	ASSRDSSQETQY
TRBV18	ASSRGTRDTEAF
TRBV19	ASSPLSGRGNEQF
TRBV12-1	ASSPRTSGTYEQY
TRBV5-4	ASSFGLAGEKEQF
TRBV7-9	ASSPGNTGELF
TRBV27	ATHVSPERRTEAF
TRBV30	AWSVGPPGGPQH
TRBV6-5	ASRAGPRRYEQY